The clone carrying this TCR beta chain was seen only once. These data originate in a study of blood T cell repertoires in COVID-19. This CDR3 comprises 18 residues. J lost 5 bases, V lost 1 base, and 15 bases had no gene match. CDR1 is LNHDA and CDR2 is SQIVND in the germline V gene (reference sequence). The repertoire was sequenced with immunoSEQ multiplex PCR; TCRdb's copy has only in-frame clones and lacks some. The repertoire holds around 250,000 clones, with about four fifths as singletons. The source is a man older than 75 with acute or convalescent COVID-19. The chain uses TRBV19 and TRBJ2-5; TRBD2 matches at 8 bases. Source material: peripheral blood. The CDR3 sequence is CASSIGSGSLGLGETQYF. CDR3 DNA sequence: TGTGCCAGTAGTATAGGAAGCGGGAGTTTAGGTTTGGGTGAGACCCAGTACTTC. Full variable domain (remainder filled in from reference TRBV19 and TRBJ2-5): DGGITQSPKYLFRKEGQNVTLSCEQNLNHDAMYWYRQDPGQGLRLIYYSQIVNDFQKGDIAEGYSVSREKKESFPLTVTSAQKNPTAFYLCASSIGSGSLGLGETQYFGPGTRLLVL.